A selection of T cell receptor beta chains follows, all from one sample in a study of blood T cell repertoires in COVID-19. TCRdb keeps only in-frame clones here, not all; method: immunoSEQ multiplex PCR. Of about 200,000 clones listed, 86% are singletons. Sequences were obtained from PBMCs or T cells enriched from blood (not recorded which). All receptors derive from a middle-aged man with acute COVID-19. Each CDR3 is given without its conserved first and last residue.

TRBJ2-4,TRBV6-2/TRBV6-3,ASSYRDKNIQY
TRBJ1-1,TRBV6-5,ASTGTIGSEAF
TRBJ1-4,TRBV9,ASSGGQGEKLF
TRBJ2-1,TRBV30,AWDRRGYNEQF
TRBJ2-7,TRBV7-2,ASSTRTSYYEQY
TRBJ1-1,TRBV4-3,ASSSRSNTEAF
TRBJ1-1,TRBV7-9,ASSLAYSRNTEAF
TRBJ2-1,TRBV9,ASRTGGYNEQF
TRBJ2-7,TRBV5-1,ASSMGGEQY
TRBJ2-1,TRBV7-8,ASSRRGTSGSHEQF
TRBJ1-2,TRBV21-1,ASSKADRVGGYT
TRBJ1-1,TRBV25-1,ASRSRNTEAF
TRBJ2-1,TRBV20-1,SAYSRSEQF
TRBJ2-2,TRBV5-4,ASSWDRDLGGELF
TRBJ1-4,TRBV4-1,ASSPTGLETNEKLF
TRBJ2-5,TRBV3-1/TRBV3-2,ASRGTQTTETQY
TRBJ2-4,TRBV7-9,ASSAGTGEGKNIQY
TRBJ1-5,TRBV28,ASSPTPLGQPQH
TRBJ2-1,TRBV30,AWSVLGYNEQF
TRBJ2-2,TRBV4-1,ASSQTQVNTGELF
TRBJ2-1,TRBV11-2,ASSFTGGQQGNEQF
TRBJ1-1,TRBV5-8,ASSPRQGTEAF
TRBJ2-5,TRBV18,ASSPSETQY
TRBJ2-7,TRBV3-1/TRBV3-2,ASTQTLGTGSQVHEQY
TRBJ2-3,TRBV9,ASSVGPAGGTDTQY
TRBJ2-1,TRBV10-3,AISESRIAGGVYNEQF
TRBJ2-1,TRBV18,ASSRGLAEYNEQF
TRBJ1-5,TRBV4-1,ASSQVGGAGNQPQH
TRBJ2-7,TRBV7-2,ASSAGVAGAYEQY
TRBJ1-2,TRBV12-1,ASSSTLQQDRAPYGYT
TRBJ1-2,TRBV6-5,ASSQGFWGYT
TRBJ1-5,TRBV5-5,ASRPDRAVQPQH
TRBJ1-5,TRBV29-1,SVGGVNQPQH
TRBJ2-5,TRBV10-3,AISESAGTGGKKTQY
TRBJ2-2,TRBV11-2,ASSLQLAGGTGELF
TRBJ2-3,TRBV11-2,ASSFRGFSTDTQY
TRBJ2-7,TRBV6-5,ASSYGASSYEQY
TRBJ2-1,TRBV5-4,ASSSGTSYNEQF
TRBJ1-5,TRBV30,AWSPGGAHRPQH
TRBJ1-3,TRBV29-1,SVDGTGSGNTIY
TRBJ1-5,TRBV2,ASSGGLVQPQH
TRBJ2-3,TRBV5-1,ASSVSGKMTDTQY
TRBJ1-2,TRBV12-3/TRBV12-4,ASTPVESSGYT
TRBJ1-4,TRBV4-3,ASSHDRGLGEKLF
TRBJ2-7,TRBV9,ASSAYDNYEQY
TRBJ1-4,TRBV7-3,ARQPFRNEKLF
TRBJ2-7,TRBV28,ASSFSDRRTYEQY
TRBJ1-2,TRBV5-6,ASSLYSNYGYT
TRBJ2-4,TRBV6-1,ASSEIVLGQGLNIQY
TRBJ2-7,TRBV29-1,SVAYRTRYEQY
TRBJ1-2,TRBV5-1,ASSLARTGDGYT
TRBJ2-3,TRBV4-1,ASSQAWTSGSTDTQY
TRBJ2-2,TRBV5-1,ASSLDVGGTQGTGELF
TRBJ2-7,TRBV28,ASKGLVPYYEQY